The clone carrying this T cell receptor beta chain has a handful of counts. As for treatment: oral pan-JAK inhibitor, 5-10 mg twice daily. RNA was extracted and reverse transcribed into cDNA as the sequencing template. TCRdb keeps only in-frame clones here, not all; method: immunoSEQ multiplex PCR. This table holds about 74,000 clones, over 25% found once. These data are taken from a study of CD8+ T cells in alopecia areata. Study-level background: A regimen of oral tofacitinib, 5 to 10 mg twice daily, was given to treated patients. Tofacitinib exposure lasted 6 to 18 months, followed by 6 months off drug. Percent affected scalp area, the SALT score, rated treated patients' severity.

This receptor was taken from a human donor with alopecia areata. This material consisted of CD8+ T cells sorted from blood, taken at week 4, from a patient treated with tofacitinib.

CDR3 nucleotide sequence: TGCAGCGTTGGAGCGGGAGGGCCCGAAGATACGCAGTATTTT. Its protein product is CSVGAGGPEDTQYF. The rearrangement joins TRBV29-1 to TRBJ2-3; 10 bases line up with TRBD2. V was pared by 4 bases and J by 5 bases, with 6 bases of the junction left unmatched. This CDR3 comprises 14 residues. The germline gives CDR1 SQVTM, CDR2 ANQGSEA.